This T cell receptor beta chain was recovered during a study of cytomegalovirus exposure and HLA in healthy donors. Amplification used 60 Vbeta primers and 13 Jbeta primers. Sequencing was performed with immunoSEQ multiplex PCR; in TCRdb, only in-frame clones are kept and a portion is missing. The profile shows 150,000 or so clones, over 60% of them singletons. There are 15 residues in the CDR3. The germline V gene encodes CDR1 SEHNR and CDR2 FQNEAQ (reference sequence). Trimming removed 5 bases at V and 5 bases at J, with 13 bases between. Sequencing used PBMCs. This receptor was identified in a man between 40 and 49 years old in good health and CMV-seropositive. This chain uses TRBV7-9 with TRBJ1-6; D may be TRBD1 (5 bases). CDR3 sequence reads: CASSPPGLNNSPLHF. CDR3 bases: TGTGCCAGCAGCCCCCCGGGACTGAATAATTCACCCCTCCACTTT.